This T cell receptor beta chain was obtained from a study of blood T cell repertoires in COVID-19. Overall study context: Specimens from acute and convalescent COVID-19 originated in the United States, Italy and Spain.

In assigning cohorts, the study relied on participant-reported clinical history. Within the 2 weeks before study entry, each person in the exposed group met a COVID-19 case. Germline V gene data show CDR1 as LGHNA and CDR2 as YSLEER. There are 18 residues in the CDR3. Unmatched junction bases numbered 10, after V lost 3 bases and J lost 2 bases. Repertoires were generated with immunoSEQ multiplex PCR, while TCRdb's copy carries only in-frame clones and drops some. The sample has a few hundred thousand clones, about 87% seen once. The chain carries TRBV4-3 and TRBJ2-1; TRBD2 matches 10 bases. The sequenced sample was PBMCs or T cells enriched from blood (not recorded which). The sequence was collected from a woman between 40 and 50 years old who had been exposed to COVID-19. The CDR3 DNA reads as TGCGCCAGCAGCCAGCTACCCAAAGGGACTAGCGCCTACAATGAGCAGTTCTTC. Encoded protein: CASSQLPKGTSAYNEQFF.